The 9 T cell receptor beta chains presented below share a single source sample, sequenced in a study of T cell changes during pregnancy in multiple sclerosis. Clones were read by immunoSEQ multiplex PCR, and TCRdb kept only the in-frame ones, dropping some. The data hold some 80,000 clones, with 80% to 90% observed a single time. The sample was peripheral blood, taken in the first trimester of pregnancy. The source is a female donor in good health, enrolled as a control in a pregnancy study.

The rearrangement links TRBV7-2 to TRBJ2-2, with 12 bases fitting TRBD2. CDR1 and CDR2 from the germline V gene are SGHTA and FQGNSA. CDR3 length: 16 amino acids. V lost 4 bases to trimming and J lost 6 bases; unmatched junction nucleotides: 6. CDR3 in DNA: TGTGCCAGCAGCTCCTCTAGCGGGAGGGCAGCCGGGGAGCTGTTTTTT. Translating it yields CASSSSSGRAAGELFF.

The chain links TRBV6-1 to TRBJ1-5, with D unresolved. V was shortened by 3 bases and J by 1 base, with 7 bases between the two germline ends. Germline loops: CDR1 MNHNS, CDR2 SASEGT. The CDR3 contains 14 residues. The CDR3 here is CASSERRSNQPQHF. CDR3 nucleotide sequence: TGTGCCAGCAGTGAGCGGAGGAGCAATCAGCCCCAGCATTTT.

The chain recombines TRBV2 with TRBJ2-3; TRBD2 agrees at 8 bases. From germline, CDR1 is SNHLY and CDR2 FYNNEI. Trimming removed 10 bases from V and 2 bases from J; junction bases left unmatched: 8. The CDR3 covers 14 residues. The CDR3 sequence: CATRAGGATDTQYF. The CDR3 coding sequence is TGTGCCACCAGGGCCGGGGGGGCCACAGATACGCAGTATTTT.

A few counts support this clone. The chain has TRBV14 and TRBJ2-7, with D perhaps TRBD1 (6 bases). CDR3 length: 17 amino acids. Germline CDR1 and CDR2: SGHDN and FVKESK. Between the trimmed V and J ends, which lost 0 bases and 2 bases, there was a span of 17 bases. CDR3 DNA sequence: TGTGCCAGCAGCCAAGAGGCCCCCAGGGGAGCCCCCTACGAGCAGTACTTC. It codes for CASSQEAPRGAPYEQYF.

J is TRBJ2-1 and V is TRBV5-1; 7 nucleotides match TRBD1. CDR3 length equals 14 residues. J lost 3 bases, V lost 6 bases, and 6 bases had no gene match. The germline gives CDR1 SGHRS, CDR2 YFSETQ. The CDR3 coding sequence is TGCGCCAGCACAACAGGGGCCTACTACAATGAGCAGTTCTTC. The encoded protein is CASTTGAYYNEQFF.

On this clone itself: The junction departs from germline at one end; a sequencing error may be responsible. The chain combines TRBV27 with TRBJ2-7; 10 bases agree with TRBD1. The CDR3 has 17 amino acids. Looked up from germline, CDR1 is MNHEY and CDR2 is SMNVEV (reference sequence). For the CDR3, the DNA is TGTGCCAGCAGTCTATCGGGGGACAGGGGCTCTCACTACGAGCAGTACTTC. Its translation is CASSLSGDRGSHYEQYF.

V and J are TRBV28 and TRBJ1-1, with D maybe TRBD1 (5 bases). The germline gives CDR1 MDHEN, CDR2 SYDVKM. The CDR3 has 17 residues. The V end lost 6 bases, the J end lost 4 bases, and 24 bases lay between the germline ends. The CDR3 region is CASSPLILGHGGTEAFF. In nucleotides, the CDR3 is TGTGCCAGCAGCCCCCTAATCTTAGGGCACGGGGGCACTGAAGCTTTCTTT.

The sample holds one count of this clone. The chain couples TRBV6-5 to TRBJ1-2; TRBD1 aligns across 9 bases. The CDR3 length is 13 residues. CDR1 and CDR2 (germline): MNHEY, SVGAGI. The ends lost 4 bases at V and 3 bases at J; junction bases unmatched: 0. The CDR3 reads CASSWTGDYGYTF. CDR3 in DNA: TGTGCCAGCAGTTGGACAGGGGACTATGGCTACACCTTC.

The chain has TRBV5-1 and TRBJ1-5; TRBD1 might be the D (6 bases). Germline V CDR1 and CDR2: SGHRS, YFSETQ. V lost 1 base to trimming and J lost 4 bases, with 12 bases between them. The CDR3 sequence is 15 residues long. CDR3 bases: TGCGCCAGCAGCTTGACGACAGGAGCTAATCAGCCCCAGCATTTT. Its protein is CASSLTTGANQPQHF.